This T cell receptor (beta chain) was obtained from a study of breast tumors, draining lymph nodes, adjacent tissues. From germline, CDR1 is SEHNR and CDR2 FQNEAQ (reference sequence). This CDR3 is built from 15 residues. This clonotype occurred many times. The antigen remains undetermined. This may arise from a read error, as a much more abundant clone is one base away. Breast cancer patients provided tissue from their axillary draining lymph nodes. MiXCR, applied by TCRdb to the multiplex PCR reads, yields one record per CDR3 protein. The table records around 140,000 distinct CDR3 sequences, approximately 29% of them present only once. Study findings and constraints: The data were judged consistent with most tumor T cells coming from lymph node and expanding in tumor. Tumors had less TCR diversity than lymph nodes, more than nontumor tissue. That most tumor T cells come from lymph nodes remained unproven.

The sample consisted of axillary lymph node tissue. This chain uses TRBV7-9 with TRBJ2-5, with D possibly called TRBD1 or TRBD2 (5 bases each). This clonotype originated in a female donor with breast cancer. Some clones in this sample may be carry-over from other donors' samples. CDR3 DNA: TGTGCCAGCAGCGGTTTCGGGGCGCAGCAGGAGACCCAGCACTTC. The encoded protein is CASSGFGAQQETQHF.